This TCR beta chain was retrieved from a study of beta chain features in type 1 diabetes. Sequenced material consisted of expressed TCRB transcripts (all of the isolated RNA was reverse transcribed). Only in-frame clones appear in the TCRdb table, and some are missing; sequencing was by immunoSEQ multiplex PCR. This sample has 130,000 to 150,000 clones, with 6.9% found just once. This clone was found a few times. Its antigen is still unknown. Study-wide findings and caveats: These data did not resolve whether HLA type affects TCRB rearrangement.

The CDR3 totals 12 residues. CDR1 and CDR2 from the germline V gene are SGHTA and FQGTGA. The V end was cut by 5 bases, the J end by 7 bases, with 11 bases between. The chain links TRBV7-3 to TRBJ1-2, with a possible D match to TRBD1 (5 bases). The source is a woman aged 25 to 39 in good health. Sequences were obtained from central memory CD4+ T cells from blood. CDR3 DNA sequence: TGTGCCAGCAGCGTCCAGGGCGGTGGCTACACCTTC. It translates to CASSVQGGGYTF.